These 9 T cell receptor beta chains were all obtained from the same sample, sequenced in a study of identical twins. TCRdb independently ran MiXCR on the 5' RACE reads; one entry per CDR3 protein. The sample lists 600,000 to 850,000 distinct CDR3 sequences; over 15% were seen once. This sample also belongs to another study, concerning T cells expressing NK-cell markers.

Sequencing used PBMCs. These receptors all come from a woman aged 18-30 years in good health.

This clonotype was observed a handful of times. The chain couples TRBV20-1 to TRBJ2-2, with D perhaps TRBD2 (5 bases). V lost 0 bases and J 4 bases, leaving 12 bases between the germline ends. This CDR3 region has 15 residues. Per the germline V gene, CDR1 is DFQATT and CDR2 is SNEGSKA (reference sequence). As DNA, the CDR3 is TGCAGTGCTAGAGATCGACGAGGGTTCACCGGGGAGCTGTTTTTT. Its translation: CSARDRRGFTGELFF.

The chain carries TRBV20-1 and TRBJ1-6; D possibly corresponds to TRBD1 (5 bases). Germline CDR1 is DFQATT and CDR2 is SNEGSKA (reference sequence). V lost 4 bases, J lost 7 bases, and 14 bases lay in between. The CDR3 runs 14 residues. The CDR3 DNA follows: TGCAGTGCTAAACCCGGGACGGGGAATTCACCCCTCCACTTT. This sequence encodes CSAKPGTGNSPLHF.

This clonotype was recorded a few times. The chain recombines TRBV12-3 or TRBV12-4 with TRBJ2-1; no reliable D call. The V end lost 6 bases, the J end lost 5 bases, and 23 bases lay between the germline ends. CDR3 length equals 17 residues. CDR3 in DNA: TGTGCCAGCAGCCGCAATCTCATTACAACCAATAACAATGAGCAGTTCTTC. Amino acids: CASSRNLITTNNNEQFF.

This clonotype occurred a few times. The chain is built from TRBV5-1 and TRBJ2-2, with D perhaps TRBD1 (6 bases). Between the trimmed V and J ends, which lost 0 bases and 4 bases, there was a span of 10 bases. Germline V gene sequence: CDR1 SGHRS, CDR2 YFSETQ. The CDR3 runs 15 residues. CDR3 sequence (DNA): TGCGCCAGCAGCTTGGTGGCAGGGGTCACCGGGGAGCTGTTTTTT. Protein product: CASSLVAGVTGELFF. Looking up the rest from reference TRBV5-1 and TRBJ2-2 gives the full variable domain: KAGVTQTPRYLIKTRGQQVTLSCSPISGHRSVSWYQQTPGQGLQFLFEYFSETQRNKGNFPGRFSGRQFSNSRSEMNVSTLELGDSALYLCASSLVAGVTGELFFGEGSRLTVL.

In DNA, the CDR3 is TGTGCCAGCAGCCTAAGAGCGGGGGGTTGGAATGAGCAGTTCTTC. This gives the protein CASSLRAGGWNEQFF. The chain has TRBV14 and TRBJ2-1, with 9 nucleotides matching TRBD2. There are 15 residues in the CDR3. V was clipped by 4 bases and J by 7 bases; unmatched bases: 8. Germline V gene sequence: CDR1 SGHDN, CDR2 FVKESK.

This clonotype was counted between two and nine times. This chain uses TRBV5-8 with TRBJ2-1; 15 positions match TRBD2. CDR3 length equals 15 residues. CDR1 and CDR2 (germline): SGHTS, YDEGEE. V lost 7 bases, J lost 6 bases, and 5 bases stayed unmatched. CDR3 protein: CASATGLAGGNEQFF. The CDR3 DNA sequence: TGTGCCAGCGCCACGGGACTAGCGGGGGGCAATGAGCAGTTCTTC.

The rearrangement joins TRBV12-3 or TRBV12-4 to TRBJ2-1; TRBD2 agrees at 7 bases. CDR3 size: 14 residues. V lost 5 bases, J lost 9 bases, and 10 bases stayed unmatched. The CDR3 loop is CASSDRDYDGEQFF. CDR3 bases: TGTGCCAGCAGTGACCGGGACTACGACGGTGAGCAGTTCTTC.

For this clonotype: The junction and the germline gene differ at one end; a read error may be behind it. CDR3 protein: CSARAGTGALPQNF. The CDR3 nucleotides are TGCAGTGCTAGAGCGGGGACAGGGGCCCTGCCTCAGAACTTC. J is TRBJ2-7 and V is TRBV20-1; 10 bases align to TRBD1. There are 14 residues in the CDR3. Germline loops: CDR1 DFQATT, CDR2 SNEGSKA (reference sequence).

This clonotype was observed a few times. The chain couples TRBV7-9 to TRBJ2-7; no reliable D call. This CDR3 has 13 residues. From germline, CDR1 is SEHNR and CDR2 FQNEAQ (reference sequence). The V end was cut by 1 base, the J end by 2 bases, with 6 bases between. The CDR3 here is CASSLEEAYEQYF. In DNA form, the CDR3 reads TGTGCCAGCAGCTTAGAGGAAGCCTACGAGCAGTACTTC.